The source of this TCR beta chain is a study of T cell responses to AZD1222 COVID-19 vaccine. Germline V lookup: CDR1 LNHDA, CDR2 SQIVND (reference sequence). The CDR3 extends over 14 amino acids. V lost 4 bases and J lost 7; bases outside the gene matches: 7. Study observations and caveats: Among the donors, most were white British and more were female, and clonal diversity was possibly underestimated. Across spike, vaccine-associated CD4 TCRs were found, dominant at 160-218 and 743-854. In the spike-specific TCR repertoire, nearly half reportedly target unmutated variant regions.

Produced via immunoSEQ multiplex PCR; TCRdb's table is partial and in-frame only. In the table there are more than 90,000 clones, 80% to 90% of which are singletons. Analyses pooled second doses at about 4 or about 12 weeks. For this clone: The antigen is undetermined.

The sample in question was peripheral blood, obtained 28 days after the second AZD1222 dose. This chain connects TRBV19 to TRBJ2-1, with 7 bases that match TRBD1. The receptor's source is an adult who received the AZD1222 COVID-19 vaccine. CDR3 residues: CASSKTGTVNEQFF. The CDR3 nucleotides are TGTGCCAGTAGTAAAACCGGGACAGTTAATGAGCAGTTCTTC.